These 15 T cell receptor beta chains share one sample of origin, sequenced in a study of cytomegalovirus exposure and HLA in healthy donors. The PCR made use of 60 Vbeta and 13 Jbeta primers. Profiled with immunoSEQ multiplex PCR; TCRdb holds only in-frame clones, not every one. The sample records about 180,000 clones, around 79% being singletons. Sequencing was carried out using PBMCs. The receptors shown here come from a woman in her fifties or sixties in good health and CMV-seronegative.

The V call is TRBV25-1, the J call TRBJ2-6; D might be TRBD2 (5 bases). Germline-derived CDR1 and CDR2 are MGHDK and SYGVNS. V lost 4 bases and J lost 3, with 7 bases in between. The CDR3 consists of 14 residues. The CDR3 region has the DNA TGTGCCAGCAGTGTTGAGGGTGGGGCCAACGTCCTGACTTTC. It specifies CASSVEGGANVLTF.

This sequence joins TRBV6-5 and TRBJ2-7, with TRBD1 matching over 10 bases. With 6 bases clipped from V and 2 bases from J, the junction kept 7 bases outside the gene matches. This CDR3 is 15 amino acids long. Germline assignment: CDR1 MNHEY and CDR2 SVGAGI. The CDR3, as DNA: TGTGCCAGCAGCAGTGGACAGGGGGGCACCTACGAGCAGTACTTC. The encoded protein is CASSSGQGGTYEQYF.

The rearrangement uses TRBV25-1 and TRBJ2-1; 10 positions match TRBD1. In germline, CDR1 is MGHDK, CDR2 SYGVNS. The CDR3 sequence is 17 residues long. Germline trimming cut 7 bases from V and 4 bases from J; bases unmatched to any gene: 13. The CDR3 DNA reads TGTGCCAGCACCCGGAACCAGGACAGGGGGTTATACAATGAGCAGTTCTTC. This gives the protein CASTRNQDRGLYNEQFF.

The chain links TRBV6-4 to TRBJ2-5; possible D gene TRBD1, 6 bases. The J call may be wrong; the DNA end is better matched by TRBJ2-7. Germline V gives CDR1 MRHNA, CDR2 SNTAGT. The CDR3 has 14 residues. Written as DNA, the CDR3 is TGTGCCAGCAGTTCATACGGGACAACCTACGAGCAGTACTTC. Protein: CASSSYGTTYEQYF.

Concerning this clone itself: One end of the junction varies from germline; a read error may be responsible. The J gene is TRBJ2-1, the V gene TRBV5-6; 8 positions match TRBD1. The length of the CDR3 is 13 residues. CDR1 and CDR2 (germline): SGHDT, YYEEEE. DNA for the CDR3: TGTGCCAGCGGCTTGGACAGGGTCAATGAGCAGTTCTTC. Its translation: CASGLDRVNEQFF.

This clone was seen just once. V is TRBV6-5 and J is TRBJ2-7; 10 bases fit TRBD1. The J segment lost 9 bases and the V segment lost 8 bases, leaving 13 bases of the junction unmatched. The CDR3 has 14 amino acids. From germline, CDR1 is MNHEY and CDR2 SVGAGI. CDR3: CASRWDRGAGGQYF. The CDR3 DNA reads as TGTGCCAGCCGATGGGACAGGGGCGCCGGGGGGCAGTACTTC.

The chain joins TRBV11-1 to TRBJ2-7; 9 bases match TRBD1. Germline CDR1 is SGHAT and CDR2 is FQDESV (reference sequence). The CDR3 loop spans 15 amino acids. With 0 bases clipped from V and 4 bases from J, the junction kept 4 bases outside the gene matches. CDR3 region: CASSLATGGGYEQYF. In nucleotides, the CDR3 is TGTGCCAGCAGCTTAGCGACAGGGGGGGGATACGAGCAGTACTTC.

The chain joins TRBV19 to TRBJ2-3; D is ambiguous. CDR1 and CDR2 from the germline V gene are LNHDA and SQIVND (reference sequence). The CDR3 length is 12 residues. V dropped 3 bases and J dropped 10 bases, with 11 bases sitting between them. CDR3 residues: CASSIPPEAQYF. The CDR3, as DNA: TGTGCCAGTAGTATCCCCCCTGAGGCGCAGTATTTT.

This rearrangement joins TRBV19 to TRBJ2-7, with TRBD2 matching over 8 bases. CDR1 LNHDA and CDR2 SQIVND come from the germline V gene (reference sequence). Trimming at V came to 5 bases and at J to 0 bases, leaving 6 bases not matched to a gene. The CDR3 is 15 amino acids. The CDR3 region is CASSPSAGGSYEQYF. CDR3 sequence (DNA): TGTGCCAGTAGTCCCTCCGCGGGAGGCTCCTACGAGCAGTACTTC.

This sequence joins TRBV2 and TRBJ2-5, with a weak D call TRBD1 (6 bases). TRBJ2-7 matches the DNA end more closely, so the J call is doubtful. Per the germline V gene, CDR1 is SNHLY and CDR2 is FYNNEI. The CDR3 consists of 13 residues. CDR3 bases: TGTGCCAGCAGTGTTGGGACAACCTACGAGCAGTACTTC. Translating gives CASSVGTTYEQYF.

The rearrangement joins TRBV6-5 to TRBJ2-7; 10 bases line up with TRBD2. J was trimmed by 0 bases and V by 4 bases; bases with no gene match: 3. The V gene's germline CDR1 is MNHEY and CDR2 SVGAGI. This CDR3 comprises 15 residues. CDR3 residues: CASSLTSGVSYEQYF. CDR3 bases: TGTGCCAGCAGTTTAACTAGCGGGGTCTCCTACGAGCAGTACTTC.

J is TRBJ2-1 and V is TRBV27; 12 positions match TRBD2. Per the germline V gene, CDR1 is MNHEY and CDR2 is SMNVEV (reference sequence). J lost 7 bases, V lost 5 bases, and 6 bases had no gene match. This CDR3 has 15 residues. CDR3 sequence: CASSASGGAWNEQFF. CDR3 bases: TGTGCCAGCAGTGCTAGCGGGGGGGCCTGGAATGAGCAGTTCTTC.

The rearrangement uses TRBV5-1 and TRBJ2-1, with TRBD2 identical over 11 bases. V lost 0 bases, J lost 7 bases, and 3 bases stayed unmatched. The CDR3 consists of 15 residues. Germline assignment: CDR1 SGHRS and CDR2 YFSETQ. The CDR3 is CASSLVAGGPNEQFF. The CDR3 coding sequence is TGCGCCAGCAGCTTGGTAGCGGGAGGGCCTAATGAGCAGTTCTTC. The whole variable domain, remainder taken from reference TRBV5-1 and TRBJ2-1, is KAGVTQTPRYLIKTRGQQVTLSCSPISGHRSVSWYQQTPGQGLQFLFEYFSETQRNKGNFPGRFSGRQFSNSRSEMNVSTLELGDSALYLCASSLVAGGPNEQFFGPGTRLTVL.

The chain has TRBV19 and TRBJ1-1; the D is unclear. Between the trimmed V and J ends, which lost 5 bases and 5 bases, there was a span of 12 bases. Germline CDR1 reads LNHDA; CDR2 reads SQIVND (reference sequence). The CDR3 covers 13 residues. The CDR3 sequence is CASSASGRTEAFF. DNA of the CDR3: TGTGCCAGTAGTGCGTCAGGCCGAACTGAAGCTTTCTTT.

The chain couples TRBV5-8 to TRBJ1-6, with D uncertain. CDR1 and CDR2 (germline): SGHTS, YDEGEE. This CDR3 is built from 15 residues. The V and J ends lost 4 bases and 0 bases respectively, with 8 bases between them. CDR3 protein: CASSQRGSYNSPLHF. In nucleotides, the CDR3 is TGTGCCAGCAGCCAGCGCGGCTCCTATAATTCACCCCTCCACTTT.